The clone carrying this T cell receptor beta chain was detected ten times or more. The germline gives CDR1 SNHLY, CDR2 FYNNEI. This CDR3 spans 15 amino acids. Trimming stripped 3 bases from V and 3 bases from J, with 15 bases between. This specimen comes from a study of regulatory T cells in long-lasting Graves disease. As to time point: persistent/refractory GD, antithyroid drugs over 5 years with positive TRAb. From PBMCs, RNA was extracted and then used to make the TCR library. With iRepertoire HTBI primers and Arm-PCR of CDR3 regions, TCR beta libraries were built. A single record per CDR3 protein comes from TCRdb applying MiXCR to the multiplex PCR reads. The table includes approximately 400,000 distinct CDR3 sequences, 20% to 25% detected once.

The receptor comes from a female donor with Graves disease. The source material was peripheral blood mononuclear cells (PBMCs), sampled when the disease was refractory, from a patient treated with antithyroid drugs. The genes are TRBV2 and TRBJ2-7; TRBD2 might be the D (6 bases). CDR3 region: CASSEGGPGIYEQYF. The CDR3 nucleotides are TGTGCCAGCAGTGAGGGGGGACCGGGGATCTACGAGCAGTACTTC.